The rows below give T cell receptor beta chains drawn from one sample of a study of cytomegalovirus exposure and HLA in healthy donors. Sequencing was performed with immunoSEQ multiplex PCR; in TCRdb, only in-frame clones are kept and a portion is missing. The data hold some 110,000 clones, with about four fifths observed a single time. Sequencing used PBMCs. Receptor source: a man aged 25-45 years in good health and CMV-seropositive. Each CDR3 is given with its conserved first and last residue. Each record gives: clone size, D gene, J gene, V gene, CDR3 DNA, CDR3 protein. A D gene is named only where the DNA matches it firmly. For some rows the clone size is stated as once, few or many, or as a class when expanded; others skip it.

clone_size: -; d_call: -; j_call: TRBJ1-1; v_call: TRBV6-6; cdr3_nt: TGTGCCAGCAGTTACTCGGCTCTTTCTGGCGGAGCTTTCTTT; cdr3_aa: CASSYSALSGGAFF
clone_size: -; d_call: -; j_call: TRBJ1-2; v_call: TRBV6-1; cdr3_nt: TGTGCCAGCCGCCGGTCGGCTAACTATGGCTACACCTTC; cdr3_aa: CASRRSANYGYTF
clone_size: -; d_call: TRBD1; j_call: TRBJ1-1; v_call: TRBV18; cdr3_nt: TGTGCCAGCTCACCACCCCCCGGACAGGGGAACACTGAAGCTTTCTTT; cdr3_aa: CASSPPPGQGNTEAFF
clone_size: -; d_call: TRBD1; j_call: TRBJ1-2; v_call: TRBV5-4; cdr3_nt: TGTGCCAGCAGGATAGGGACAGGGGGCGGCTATGGCTACACCTTC; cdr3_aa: CASRIGTGGGYGYTF
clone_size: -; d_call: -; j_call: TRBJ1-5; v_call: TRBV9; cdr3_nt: TGTGCCAGCAGCTTCAGCGGGGAGCCAAAATCGCCCCAGCATTTT; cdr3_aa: CASSFSGEPKSPQHF
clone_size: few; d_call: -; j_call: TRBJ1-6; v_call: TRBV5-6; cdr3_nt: TGTGCCAGCAGCTTTCAGGTGCTTAGTTCACCCCTCCACTTT; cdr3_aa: CASSFQVLSSPLHF
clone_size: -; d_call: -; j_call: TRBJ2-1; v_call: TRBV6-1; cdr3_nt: TGTGCCAGCAGTGTGGAAGCTTACAGCTCCTACAATGAGCAGTTCTTC; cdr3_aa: CASSVEAYSSYNEQFF
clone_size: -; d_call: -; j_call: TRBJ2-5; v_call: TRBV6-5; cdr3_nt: TGTGCCAGCAGTTACTCCCTAGGACAGCAAGAGACCCAGTACTTC; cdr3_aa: CASSYSLGQQETQYF
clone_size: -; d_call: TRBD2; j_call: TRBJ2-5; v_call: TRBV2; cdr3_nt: TGTGCCAGCAGTCCGCTAGCGGCGGGCGAGACCCAGTACTTC; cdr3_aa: CASSPLAAGETQYF
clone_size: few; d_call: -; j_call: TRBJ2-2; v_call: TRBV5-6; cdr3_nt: TGTGCCAGCAGCCCATTCACCGGGGAGCTGTTTTTT; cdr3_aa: CASSPFTGELFF
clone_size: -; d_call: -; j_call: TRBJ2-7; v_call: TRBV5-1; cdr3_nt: TGCGCCAGCAGCTGGGGGGACGGATCCCAGGGCGAGCAGTACTTC; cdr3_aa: CASSWGDGSQGEQYF
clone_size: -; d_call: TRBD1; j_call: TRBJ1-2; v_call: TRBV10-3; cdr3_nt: TGTGCCAGCAGTCCCAAGACAGGGGCCACCTATGGCTACACCTTC; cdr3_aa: CASSPKTGATYGYTF
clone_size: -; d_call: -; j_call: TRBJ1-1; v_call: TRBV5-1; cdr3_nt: TGCGCCAGCAGCTTGTCGGCAGGGGACGGCGGCACTGAAGCTTTCTTT; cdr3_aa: CASSLSAGDGGTEAFF
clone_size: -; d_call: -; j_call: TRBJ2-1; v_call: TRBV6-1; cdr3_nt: TGTGCCAGCAGTGAAGAGCTACACAATGAGCAGTTCTTC; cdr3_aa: CASSEELHNEQFF
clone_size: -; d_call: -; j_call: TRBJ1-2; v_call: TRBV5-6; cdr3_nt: TGTGCCAGCAGCGTATCCAGTAACTATGGCTACACCTTC; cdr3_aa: CASSVSSNYGYTF
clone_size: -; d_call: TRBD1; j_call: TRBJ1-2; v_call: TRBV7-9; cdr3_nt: TGTGCCAGCAGCTCGGGACAGCAAGAATATGGCTACCCCTTC; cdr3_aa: CASSSGQQEYGYPF
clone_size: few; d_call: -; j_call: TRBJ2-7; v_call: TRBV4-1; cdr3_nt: TGCGCCAGCAGCCAAGGGGACTGGACCTACGAGCAGTACTTC; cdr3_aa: CASSQGDWTYEQYF
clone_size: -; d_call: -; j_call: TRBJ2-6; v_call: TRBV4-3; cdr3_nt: TGCGCCAGCAGCCAAGATCCCGGTGTAAGGGCCAACGTCCTGACTTTC; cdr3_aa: CASSQDPGVRANVLTF
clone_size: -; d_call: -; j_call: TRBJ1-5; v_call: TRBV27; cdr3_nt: TGTGCCAGCAGTTTACTCTGGGAGCAGCCCCAGCATTTT; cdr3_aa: CASSLLWEQPQHF
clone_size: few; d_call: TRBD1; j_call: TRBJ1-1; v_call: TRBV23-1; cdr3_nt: TGCGCCAGCAGTCAACAGGGGGCGAACACTGAAGCTTTCTTT; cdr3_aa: CASSQQGANTEAFF
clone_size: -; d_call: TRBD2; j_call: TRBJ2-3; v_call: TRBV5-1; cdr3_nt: TGCGCCAGCAGCTTTACGCAGCGGGGGGGGTACACAGATACGCAGTATTTT; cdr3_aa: CASSFTQRGGYTDTQYF
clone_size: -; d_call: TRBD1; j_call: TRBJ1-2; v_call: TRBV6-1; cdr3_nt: TGTGCCAGCAGTGAAGACCCGGGACAGGGATATGGCTACACCTTC; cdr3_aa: CASSEDPGQGYGYTF
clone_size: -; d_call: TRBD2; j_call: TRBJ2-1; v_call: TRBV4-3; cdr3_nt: TGCGCCAGCAGCCAAGACCCGACTAGCGGATCCTACAATGAGCAGTTCTTC; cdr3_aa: CASSQDPTSGSYNEQFF
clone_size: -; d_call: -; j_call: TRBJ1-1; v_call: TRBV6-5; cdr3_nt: TGTGCCAGCAGTTACTCGCGGGTTGCGGGATCCGAAGCTTTCTTT; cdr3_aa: CASSYSRVAGSEAFF
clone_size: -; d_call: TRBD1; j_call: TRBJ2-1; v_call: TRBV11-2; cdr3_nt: TGTGCCAGCAGCCCGGGACAGACCACTTACAATGAGCAGTTCTTC; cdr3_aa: CASSPGQTTYNEQFF
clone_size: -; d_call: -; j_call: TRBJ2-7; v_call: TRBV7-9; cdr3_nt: TGTGCCAGCAGCTTAGCGCAGGGGTTAAGGGACGAGCAGTACTTC; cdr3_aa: CASSLAQGLRDEQYF
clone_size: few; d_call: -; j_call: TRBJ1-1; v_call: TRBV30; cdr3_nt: TGTGCCTGGAGTCCCATGAACACTGAAGCTTTCTTT; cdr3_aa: CAWSPMNTEAFF
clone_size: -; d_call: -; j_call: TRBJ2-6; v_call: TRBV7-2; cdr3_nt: TGTGCCAGCAGCCCTGGGCGCGGGCGTGGGGCCAACGTCCTGACTTTC; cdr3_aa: CASSPGRGRGANVLTF
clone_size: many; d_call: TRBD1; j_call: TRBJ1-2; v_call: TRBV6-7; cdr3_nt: TGTGCCAGCGGCTCCCAGCCCCTCGGGACAGATCTCTATGGCTACACCTTC; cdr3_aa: CASGSQPLGTDLYGYTF
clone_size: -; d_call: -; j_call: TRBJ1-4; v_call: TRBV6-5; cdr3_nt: TGTGCCAGCAGTTACTCAGGGAGGGAGAATGAAAAACTGTTTTTT; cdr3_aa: CASSYSGRENEKLFF
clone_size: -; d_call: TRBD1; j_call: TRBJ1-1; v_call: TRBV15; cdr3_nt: TGTGCCACCAGCCACGACAGGGGGATTAACACTGAAGCTTTCTTT; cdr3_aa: CATSHDRGINTEAFF
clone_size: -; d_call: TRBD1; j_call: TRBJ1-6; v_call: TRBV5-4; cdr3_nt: TGTGCCAGCGGAGGGACAGGGGGTAATTCACCCCTCCACTTT; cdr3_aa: CASGGTGGNSPLHF
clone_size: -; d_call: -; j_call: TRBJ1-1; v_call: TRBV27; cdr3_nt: TGTGCCACCTACTCGGGTCTCTTTAACACTGAAGCTTTCTTT; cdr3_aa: CATYSGLFNTEAFF
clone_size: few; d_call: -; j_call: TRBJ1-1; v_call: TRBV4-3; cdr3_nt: TGCGCCAGCAGCCAAGGCGTGACTAACACTGAAGCTTTCTTT; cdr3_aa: CASSQGVTNTEAFF
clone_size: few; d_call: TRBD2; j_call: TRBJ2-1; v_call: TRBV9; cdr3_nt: TGTGCCAGCAGCGTAGTTCGCGGGGGATTAGACAATGAGCAGTTCTTC; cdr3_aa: CASSVVRGGLDNEQFF
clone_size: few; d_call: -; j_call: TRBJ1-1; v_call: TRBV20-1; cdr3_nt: TGCGGGGGGGAGACGAACACTGAAGCTTTCTTT; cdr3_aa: CGGETNTEAFF
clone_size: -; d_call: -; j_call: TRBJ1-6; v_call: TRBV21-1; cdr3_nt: TGTGCCAGCAGCAAAGGGACAGGGCTTGATTCACCCCTCCACTTT; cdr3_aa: CASSKGTGLDSPLHF
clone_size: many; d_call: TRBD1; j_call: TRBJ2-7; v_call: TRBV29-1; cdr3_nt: TGCAGCGTTGAGATGGACAGGGGCTCCTACGAGCAGTACTTC; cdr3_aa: CSVEMDRGSYEQYF
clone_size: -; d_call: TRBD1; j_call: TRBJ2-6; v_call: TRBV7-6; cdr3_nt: TGTGCCAGCAGCCTCCAGGGGGCTGGGGCCAACGTCCTGACTTTC; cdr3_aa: CASSLQGAGANVLTF
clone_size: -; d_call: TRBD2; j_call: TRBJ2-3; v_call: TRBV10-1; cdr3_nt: TGCGCCAGCAGTGAGTCGAGCGGGGGGCCCACAGATACGCAGTATTTT; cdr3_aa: CASSESSGGPTDTQYF